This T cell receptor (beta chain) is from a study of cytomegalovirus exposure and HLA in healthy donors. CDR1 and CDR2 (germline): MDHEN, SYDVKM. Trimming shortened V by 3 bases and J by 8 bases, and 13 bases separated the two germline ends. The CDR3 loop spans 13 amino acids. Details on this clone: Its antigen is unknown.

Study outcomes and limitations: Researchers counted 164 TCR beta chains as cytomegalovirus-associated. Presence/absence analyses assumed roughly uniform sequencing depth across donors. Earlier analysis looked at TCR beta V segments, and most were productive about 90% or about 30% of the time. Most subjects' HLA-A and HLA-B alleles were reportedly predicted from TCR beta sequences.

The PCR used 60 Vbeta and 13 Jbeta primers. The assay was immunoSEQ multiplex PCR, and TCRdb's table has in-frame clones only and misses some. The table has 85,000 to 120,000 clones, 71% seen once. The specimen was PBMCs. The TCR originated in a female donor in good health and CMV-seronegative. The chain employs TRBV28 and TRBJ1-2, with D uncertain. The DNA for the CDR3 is TGTGCCAGCAGTTTGATACCGAGAGGAGGCTACACCTTC. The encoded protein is CASSLIPRGGYTF.